A selection of T cell receptor beta chains follows, all from one sample in a study of blood T cell repertoires in COVID-19. Assay used: immunoSEQ multiplex PCR; TCRdb lists only in-frame clones, some missing. The sample lists 51,000 or so clones, approximately 82% occurring once. Material: peripheral blood. The receptors come from a man between 65 and 80 years old with active COVID-19. The CDR3 runs from the conserved cysteine through the conserved F or W. The D gene is left open where the match is weak.

>-|TRBV3-1/TRBV3-2
CASSQGGTRSYEQYF
>-|TRBV5-1
CASSYSGVSETQYF
>-|TRBV4-3
CASSQDPGWGPYEQYF
>-|TRBV13
CASSLGAGRWNTEAFF
>-|TRBV7-2
CASSYVSGQPQHF
>-|TRBV5-1
CASSFAGAGTGELFF
>-|TRBV2
CASRPGQTSNQPQHF
>-|TRBV7-2
CASSLDRSSYDEQFF
>-|TRBV18
CASRSGNSNYGYTF
>-|TRBV6-2/TRBV6-3
CASSYSWTPEGQYF
>-|TRBV27
CASSRGLDTQYF
>-|TRBV7-9
CASSNRQATNEKLFF
>-|TRBV5-4
CASSLGGLAEETQYF
>-|TRBV28
CASSLGGIGKSEKLFF
>TRBD1|TRBV6-5
CASTVDRAYNSPLHF
>-|TRBV30
CAWGVAGFNEKLFF
>-|TRBV11-1
CASSPRQIYGYTF
>-|TRBV7-2
CASSFTKDSNEQYF
>TRBD1|TRBV5-1
CASSLSGQGALNYGYTF
>TRBD2|TRBV20-1
CSASWTSGDTQYF
>TRBD2|TRBV5-1
CASSSSGGQPDTQYF
>-|TRBV9
CASSPGSNQPQHF
>TRBD1|TRBV19
CASGDRTNQPQHF
>-|TRBV30
CAWKGWALNTEAFF
>TRBD1|TRBV5-1
CASSTRQGSGYTF
>-|TRBV20-1
CSASSSFGSPLHF
>TRBD1|TRBV18
CASSRRTGAGGPQHF
>TRBD1|TRBV11-2
CASSSWTGQQETQYF
>-|TRBV7-2
CASSPRRGGDYGYTF
>TRBD2|TRBV20-1
CSASSGSGGIDTQYF
>TRBD1|TRBV3-1/TRBV3-2
CASTGGWEEKLFF
>-|TRBV7-2
CASSLGRHTDTQYF
>-|TRBV7-2
CASSLVGLIRSYNEQFF
>-|TRBV25-1
CASSETGNGNTIYF
>-|TRBV7-9
CASSSGGQARSYNEQFF
>TRBD1|TRBV5-1
CASSPVGTGGSRAYNEQFF
>-|TRBV7-2
CASSLVAGDTYNEQFF
>-|TRBV9
CASSVGGDPGTFYEQYF
>TRBD2|TRBV7-9
CASSLDSGGPSYEQYF
>-|TRBV19
CASRGPGSRGYTF
>TRBD1|TRBV3-1/TRBV3-2
CASSQRDREPDTQYF
>TRBD1|TRBV27
CASTWTGGTGELFF
>TRBD1|TRBV23-1
CASSQPTGWDSPLHF